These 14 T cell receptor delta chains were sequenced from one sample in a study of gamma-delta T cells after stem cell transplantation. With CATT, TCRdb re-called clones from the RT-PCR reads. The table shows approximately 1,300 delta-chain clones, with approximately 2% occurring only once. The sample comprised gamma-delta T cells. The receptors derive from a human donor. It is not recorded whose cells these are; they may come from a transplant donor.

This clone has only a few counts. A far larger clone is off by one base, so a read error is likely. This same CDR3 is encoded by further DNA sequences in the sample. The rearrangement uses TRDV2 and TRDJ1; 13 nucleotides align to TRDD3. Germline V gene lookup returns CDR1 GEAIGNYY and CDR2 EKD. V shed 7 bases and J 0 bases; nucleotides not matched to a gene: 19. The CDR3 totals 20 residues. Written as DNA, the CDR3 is TGTGCCTGCGACGCCGTACTGGGGGATACGCAAAATCACCACACCGATAAACTCATCTTT. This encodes CACDAVLGDTQNHHTDKLIF.

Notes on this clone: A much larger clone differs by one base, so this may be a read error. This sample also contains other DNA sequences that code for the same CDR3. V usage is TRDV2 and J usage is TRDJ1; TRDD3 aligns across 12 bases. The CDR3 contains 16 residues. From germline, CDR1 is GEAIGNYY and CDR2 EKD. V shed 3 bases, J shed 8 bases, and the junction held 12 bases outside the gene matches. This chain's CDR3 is CACDSLLGDTGGKLIF. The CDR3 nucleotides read TGTGCCTGTGACTCTTTACTGGGGGATACCGGGGGCAAACTCATCTTT.

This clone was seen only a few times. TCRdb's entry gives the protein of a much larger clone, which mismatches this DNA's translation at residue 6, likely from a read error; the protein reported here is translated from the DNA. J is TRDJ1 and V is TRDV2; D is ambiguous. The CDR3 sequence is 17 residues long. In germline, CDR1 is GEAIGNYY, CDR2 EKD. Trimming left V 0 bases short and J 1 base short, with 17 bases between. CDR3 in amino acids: CACDTPGPRAATDKLIF. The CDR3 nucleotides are TGTGCCTGTGACACCCCGGGGCCGCGGGCGGCCACCGATAAACTCATCTTT.

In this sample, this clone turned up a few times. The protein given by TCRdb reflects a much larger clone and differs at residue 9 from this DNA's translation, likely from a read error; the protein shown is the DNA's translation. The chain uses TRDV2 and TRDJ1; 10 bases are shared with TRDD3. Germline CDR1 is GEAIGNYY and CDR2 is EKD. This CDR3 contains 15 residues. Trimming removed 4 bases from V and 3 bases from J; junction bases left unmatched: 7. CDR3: CACDLLGDAADKLIF. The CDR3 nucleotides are TGTGCCTGTGATTTACTGGGGGATGCGGCCGATAAACTCATCTTT.

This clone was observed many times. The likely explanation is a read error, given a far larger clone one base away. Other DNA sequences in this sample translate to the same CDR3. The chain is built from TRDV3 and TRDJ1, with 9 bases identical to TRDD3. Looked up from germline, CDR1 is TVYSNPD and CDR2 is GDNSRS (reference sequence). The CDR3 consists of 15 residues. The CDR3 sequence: CAFSPTGGLTDKLIF. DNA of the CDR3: TGCGCCTTTAGTCCTACTGGGGGACTTACCGATAAACTCATCTTT.

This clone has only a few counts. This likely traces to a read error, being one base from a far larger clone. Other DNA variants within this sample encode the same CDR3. CDR3 amino acids: CALGDPNFLPGGYSADTDKLIF. For the CDR3, the DNA is TGTGCTCTTGGGGACCCGAACTTCCTACCTGGGGGATACTCCGCCGACACCGATAAACTCATCTTC. The chain is built from TRDV1 and TRDJ1; 11 bases agree with TRDD3. The CDR3 is 22 amino acids. The germline CDR1 and CDR2 sequences are TSWWSYY and QGS.

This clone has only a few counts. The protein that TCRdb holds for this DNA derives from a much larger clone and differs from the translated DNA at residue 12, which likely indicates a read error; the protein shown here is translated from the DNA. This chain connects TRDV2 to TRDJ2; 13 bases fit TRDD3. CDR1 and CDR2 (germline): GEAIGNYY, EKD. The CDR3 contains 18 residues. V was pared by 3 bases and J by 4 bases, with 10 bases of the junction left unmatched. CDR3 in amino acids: CACDAVLGDTRRTAQLFF. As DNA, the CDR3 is TGTGCCTGTGACGCGGTACTGGGGGATACGCGGAGGACAGCACAACTCTTCTTT.

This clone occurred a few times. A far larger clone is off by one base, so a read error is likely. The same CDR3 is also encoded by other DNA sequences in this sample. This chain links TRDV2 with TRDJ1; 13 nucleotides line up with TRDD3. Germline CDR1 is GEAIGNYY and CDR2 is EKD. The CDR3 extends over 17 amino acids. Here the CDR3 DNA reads TGTGCCTGTGAAAGACTCGTACTGGGGGATACGACCGATAAACTTATCTTT. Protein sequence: CACERLVLGDTTDKLIF.

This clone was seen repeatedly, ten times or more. This CDR3 reads CACDHTLPTFGASPGDRGLGTDKLIF. The CDR3 bases are TGTGCCTGTGACCACACTCTTCCTACTTTCGGGGCAAGTCCTGGGGATAGAGGCCTTGGCACCGATAAACTCATCTTT. V usage is TRDV2 and J usage is TRDJ1; maybe TRDD2 (8 bases). The CDR3 consists of 26 residues. V lost 3 bases and J 1 base, leaving 47 bases between the germline ends. CDR1 GEAIGNYY and CDR2 EKD come from the germline V gene.

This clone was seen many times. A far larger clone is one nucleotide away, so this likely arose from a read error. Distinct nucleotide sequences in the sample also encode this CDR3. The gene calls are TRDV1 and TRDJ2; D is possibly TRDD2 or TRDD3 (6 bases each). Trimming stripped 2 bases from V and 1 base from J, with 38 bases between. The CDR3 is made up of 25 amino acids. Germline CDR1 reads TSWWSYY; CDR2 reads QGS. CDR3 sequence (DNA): TGTGCTCTTGGGGAAAATCCTACTAAGACCGTCCTAATTCTAGGATACCGCCTTTTGACAGCACAACTCTTCTTT. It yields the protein CALGENPTKTVLILGYRLLTAQLFF.

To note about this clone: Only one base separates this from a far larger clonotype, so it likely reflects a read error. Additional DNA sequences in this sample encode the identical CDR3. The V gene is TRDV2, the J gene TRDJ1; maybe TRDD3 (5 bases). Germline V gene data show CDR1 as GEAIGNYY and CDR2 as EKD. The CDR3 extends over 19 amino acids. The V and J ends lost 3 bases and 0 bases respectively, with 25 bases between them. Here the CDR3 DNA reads TGTGCCTGTGACCGGGTCCCGGTGGGGTCTGACTTGGACACCGATAAACTCATCTTT. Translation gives CACDRVPVGSDLDTDKLIF.

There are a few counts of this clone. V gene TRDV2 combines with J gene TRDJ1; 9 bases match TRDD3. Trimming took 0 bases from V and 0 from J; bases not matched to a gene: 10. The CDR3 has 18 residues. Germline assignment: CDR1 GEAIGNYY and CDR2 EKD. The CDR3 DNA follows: TGTGCCTGTGACACCGTTAGCCTGGGGGATCTCCACACCGATAAACTCATCTTT. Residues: CACDTVSLGDLHTDKLIF.

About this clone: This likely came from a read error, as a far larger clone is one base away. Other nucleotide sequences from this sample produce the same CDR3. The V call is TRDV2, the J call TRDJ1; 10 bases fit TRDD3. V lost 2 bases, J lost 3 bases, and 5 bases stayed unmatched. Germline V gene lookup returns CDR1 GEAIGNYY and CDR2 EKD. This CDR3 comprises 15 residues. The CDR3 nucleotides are TGTGCCTGTGACAGCCTGGGGGATAGATCCGATAAACTCATCTTT. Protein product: CACDSLGDRSDKLIF.

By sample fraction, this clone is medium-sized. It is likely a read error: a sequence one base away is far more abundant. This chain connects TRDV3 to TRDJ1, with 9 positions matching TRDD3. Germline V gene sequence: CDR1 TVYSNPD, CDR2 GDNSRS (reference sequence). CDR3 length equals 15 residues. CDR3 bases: TGTGCCTTTAGTCCTACTGGGGGACTTACCGATAAACCCATCTTT. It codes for CAFSPTGGLTDKPIF.